The sample holds a few counts of the clone carrying this T cell receptor beta chain. Its antigen is as yet unknown. These data are taken from a study of response to subunit inactivated influenza vaccine. Study conclusions and caveats: Few new T cells, the authors suggested, are recruited by each seasonal influenza vaccination.

One entry per CDR3 protein, called by TCRdb with MiXCR from the RT-PCR reads. This table holds about 570,000 distinct CDR3 sequences, 12% found once. CDR3 length equals 12 residues. V was pared by 0 bases and J by 10 bases, with 10 bases between. Germline V gene sequence: CDR1 SQVTM, CDR2 ANQGSEA. The sample in question was PBMCs from blood, obtained on the day of vaccination. The chain links TRBV29-1 to TRBJ2-1; perhaps TRBD1 as D (5 bases). The clonotype originates from a man aged 45-65 years who received an inactivated influenza vaccine. The CDR3 is CSVEDRTLEQFF. The CDR3 nucleotides read TGCAGCGTTGAAGATCGGACACTCGAGCAGTTCTTC.